This is a list of T cell receptor beta chains from one sample in a study of blood T cell repertoires in COVID-19. The protocol was immunoSEQ multiplex PCR, while the TCRdb copy is restricted to in-frame clones and leaves out a portion. Among 200,000 to 300,000 clones listed, approximately 86% were seen once. Material for sequencing was peripheral blood. The receptor set was obtained from a woman aged 60-75 years with COVID-19, enrolled during active disease. CDR3s include the opening cysteine and the closing phenylalanine or tryptophan. D genes are given only for firm matches. For some rows the clone size is stated as once, few or many, or as a class when expanded; others skip it.

TRBJ2-2 TRBV28 TRBD2 once CASSFPRLAGGSANTGELFF TGTGCCAGCAGTTTCCCTCGACTAGCGGGAGGGAGCGCGAACACCGGGGAGCTGTTTTTT
TRBJ2-2 TRBV19 TRBD2 NA CASSRTSGRGGELFF TGTGCCAGTAGTAGAACCAGCGGGAGAGGCGGGGAGCTGTTTTTT
TRBJ1-5 TRBV3-1/TRBV3-2 TRBD1 NA CASSPGTGNNQPQHF TGTGCCAGCAGCCCTGGGACAGGGAACAATCAGCCCCAGCATTTT
TRBJ1-3 TRBV30 NA NA CAWSWESGGSGNTIYF TGTGCCTGGAGCTGGGAGAGTGGAGGTTCTGGAAACACCATATATTTT
TRBJ1-2 TRBV10-3 NA NA CAISESAGASGYTF TGTGCCATCAGTGAGTCTGCAGGGGCTAGTGGCTACACCTTC
TRBJ1-1 TRBV7-9 TRBD1 NA CASSGDRAGSEAFF TGTGCCAGCAGCGGAGACAGGGCGGGGTCTGAAGCTTTCTTT
TRBJ2-7 TRBV2 TRBD1 NA CASTPTGDDEQYF TGTGCCAGCACCCCAACAGGGGACGACGAGCAGTACTTC
TRBJ2-2 TRBV7-9 TRBD2 NA CASSPSTSPFGELFF TGTGCCAGCAGCCCGTCGACTAGCCCCTTCGGGGAGCTGTTTTTT
TRBJ1-2 TRBV28 NA NA CANRGGNYGYTF TGTGCCAACCGGGGGGGAAACTATGGCTACACCTTC
TRBJ1-1 TRBV5-1 TRBD1 NA CASSLALRGRENTEAFF TGCGCCAGCAGCTTGGCCCTCAGGGGGCGCGAGAACACTGAAGCTTTCTTT
TRBJ2-5 TRBV28 TRBD2 NA CASSLERERGETQYF TGTGCCAGCAGTTTGGAGCGGGAGAGGGGAGAGACCCAGTACTTC
TRBJ1-3 TRBV6-2/TRBV6-3 NA NA CASSYAGSGNTIYF TGTGCCAGCAGTTATGCGGGGTCCGGAAACACCATATATTTT
TRBJ1-1 TRBV3-1/TRBV3-2 NA NA CASSRRGGLGTEAFF TGTGCCAGCAGCCGACGCGGGGGGCTGGGCACTGAAGCTTTCTTT
TRBJ2-3 TRBV4-3 TRBD1 NA CASSQVDRATDTQYF TGCGCCAGCAGCCAAGTCGACAGGGCGACAGATACGCAGTATTTT
TRBJ2-1 TRBV5-1 NA once CASSLVVVQGANEQFF TGCGCCAGCAGCTTGGTAGTGGTGCAGGGTGCCAATGAGCAGTTCTTC
TRBJ2-3 TRBV28 TRBD1 NA CASGPGTGGDWDTDTQYF TGTGCCAGTGGGCCCGGGACAGGCGGCGATTGGGACACAGATACGCAGTATTTT
TRBJ2-3 TRBV19 TRBD1 NA CASSPRTGVGTDTQYF TGTGCCAGTAGTCCGCGGACAGGGGTGGGCACAGATACGCAGTATTTT
TRBJ2-7 TRBV7-3 NA NA CASSSLLTAPYEQYF TGTGCCAGCAGCTCACTCCTGACAGCCCCCTACGAGCAGTACTTC
TRBJ2-2 TRBV7-8 NA NA CASSFLVATGELFF TGTGCCAGCAGCTTTCTCGTCGCGACCGGGGAGCTGTTTTTT
TRBJ2-7 TRBV7-8 NA NA CASSSSIFGSYEQYF TGTGCCAGCAGCTCCTCCATTTTTGGGAGCTACGAGCAGTACTTC
TRBJ1-2 TRBV7-2 NA NA CASSPPMGGYGYTF TGTGCCAGCAGCCCCCCGATGGGGGGGTACGGCTACACCTTC
TRBJ1-2 TRBV5-1 NA NA CASSLVQGQGGYTF TGCGCCAGCAGCTTGGTGCAGGGTCAAGGTGGCTACACCTTC
TRBJ2-2 TRBV5-1 TRBD1 NA CASSGQGADTGELFF TGCGCCAGCAGCGGACAGGGGGCTGACACCGGGGAGCTGTTTTTT
TRBJ1-1 TRBV6-5 NA NA CASRLEIRENTEAFF TGTGCCAGCAGGTTAGAGATTCGGGAGAACACTGAAGCTTTCTTT
TRBJ1-1 TRBV4-1 NA NA CASSQGLSMNTEAFF TGCGCCAGCAGCCAAGGTCTCAGTATGAACACTGAAGCTTTCTTT
TRBJ2-7 TRBV6-1 NA NA CASSEAGSGATYEQYF TGTGCCAGCAGTGAAGCGGGCAGTGGCGCCACCTACGAGCAGTACTTC
TRBJ2-7 TRBV28 TRBD1 few CASSSSRRQPGQGYEQYF TGTGCCAGCAGTTCCAGCCGACGTCAACCGGGACAGGGATACGAGCAGTACTTC
TRBJ2-3 TRBV28 NA NA CASRLTGVRPNTQYF TGTGCCAGCAGATTAACGGGTGTAAGGCCTAATACGCAGTATTTT
TRBJ2-2 TRBV2 NA NA CASRTGVGTGELFF TGTGCCAGCAGGACGGGAGTGGGAACCGGGGAGCTGTTTTTT
TRBJ2-2 TRBV29-1 NA NA CSGTVSNTGELFF TGCAGCGGGACAGTCTCGAACACCGGGGAGCTGTTTTTT
TRBJ2-1 TRBV15 TRBD2 NA CATSRPRDYSYNEQFF TGTGCCACCAGCAGACCCCGGGACTACTCCTACAATGAGCAGTTCTTC
TRBJ2-7 TRBV3-1/TRBV3-2 TRBD1 NA CASAQGDEQYF TGTGCCAGCGCCCAGGGGGACGAGCAGTACTTC
TRBJ2-3 TRBV24-1 TRBD2 NA CATSENGLAGDTDTQYF TGTGCCACCAGTGAAAATGGACTAGCGGGAGACACAGATACGCAGTATTTT
TRBJ1-4 TRBV30 NA NA CAWSAGINEKLFF TGTGCCTGGAGTGCGGGGATTAATGAAAAACTGTTTTTT
TRBJ1-6 TRBV9 TRBD1 once CASSATPGGWDSPLHF TGTGCCAGCAGCGCGACTCCAGGGGGTTGGGATTCACCCCTCCACTTT
TRBJ2-2 TRBV10-1 NA NA CASRASMVGELFF TGCGCCAGCAGGGCCAGTATGGTCGGGGAGCTGTTTTTT
TRBJ2-7 TRBV10-1 TRBD1 once CASSRFQGASGYEQYF TGCGCCAGCAGTAGGTTCCAGGGGGCGAGTGGCTACGAGCAGTACTTC
TRBJ2-7 TRBV19 TRBD1 NA CASTGTANEQYF TGTGCCAGTACGGGGACAGCAAACGAGCAGTACTTC
TRBJ2-7 TRBV29-1 TRBD1 NA CSVEKGTGGVEQYF TGCAGCGTTGAAAAGGGGACAGGGGGCGTCGAGCAGTACTTC
TRBJ1-1 TRBV5-6 TRBD1 NA CASSGETGAGTEAFF TGTGCCAGCAGCGGGGAGACAGGGGCGGGAACTGAAGCTTTCTTT
TRBJ2-6 TRBV30 NA NA CAWKVGPPNSGANVLTF TGTGCCTGGAAAGTTGGGCCTCCTAACTCTGGGGCCAACGTCCTGACTTTC
TRBJ2-3 TRBV5-6 NA NA CASSPISGAGDTQYF TGTGCCAGCAGCCCTATCTCAGGGGCTGGAGATACGCAGTATTTT
TRBJ1-2 TRBV5-4 TRBD1 once CASSLTGGNYGYTF TGTGCCAGCAGCTTAACAGGGGGAAACTATGGCTACACCTTC